This T cell receptor (beta chain) was documented in a study of shared clonotypes between healthy human individuals. Study as a whole: The people who gave samples were two women and a few men aged 18 to 49. Study-wide results and limits: Rarefaction curves obtained for sorted subsets showed sequencing incomplete despite large depth. Naive subsets usually exceeded memory subsets in estimated richness.

About this clone itself: The target antigen is unknown.

Genomic DNA of every subset was divided equally among multiple immunoSEQ plates. Assay used: immunoSEQ multiplex PCR; TCRdb lists only in-frame clones, some missing. The data hold 600,000 to 700,000 clones, with around four fifths observed a single time. The sequence was obtained from a woman in her 30s in good health. The specimen sequenced was memory CD4+ T cells sorted from blood. The sample's subset: CD45RA-negative fraction.

This chain's CDR3 is CSADGGGPAFF. For the CDR3, the DNA is TGCAGTGCAGACGGGGGGGGACCTGCTTTCTTT. The J gene is TRBJ1-1, the V gene TRBV20-1, with D tentatively TRBD1 (5 bases). CDR3 length: 11 amino acids. V dropped 6 bases and J dropped 11 bases, with 16 bases sitting between them. Germline CDR1 and CDR2: DFQATT and SNEGSKA (reference sequence).